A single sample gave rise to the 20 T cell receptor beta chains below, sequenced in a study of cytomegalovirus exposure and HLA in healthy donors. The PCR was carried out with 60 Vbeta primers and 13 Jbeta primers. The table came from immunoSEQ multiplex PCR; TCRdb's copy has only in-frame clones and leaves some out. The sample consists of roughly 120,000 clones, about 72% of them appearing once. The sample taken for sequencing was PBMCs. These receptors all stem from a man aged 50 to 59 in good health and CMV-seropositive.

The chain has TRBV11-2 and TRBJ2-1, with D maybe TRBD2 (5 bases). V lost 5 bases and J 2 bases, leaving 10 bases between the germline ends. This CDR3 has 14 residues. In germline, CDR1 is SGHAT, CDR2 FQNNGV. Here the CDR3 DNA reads TGTGCCAGCAGCAGCCCCGGGACCTACAATGAGCAGTTCTTC. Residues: CASSSPGTYNEQFF.

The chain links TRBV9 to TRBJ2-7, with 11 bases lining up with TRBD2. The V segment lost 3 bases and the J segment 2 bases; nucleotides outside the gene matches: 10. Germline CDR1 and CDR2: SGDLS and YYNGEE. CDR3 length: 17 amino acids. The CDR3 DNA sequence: TGTGCCAGCAGCGACCCAGTTAGCGGGGGGGCCACCTACGAGCAGTACTTC. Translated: CASSDPVSGGATYEQYF.

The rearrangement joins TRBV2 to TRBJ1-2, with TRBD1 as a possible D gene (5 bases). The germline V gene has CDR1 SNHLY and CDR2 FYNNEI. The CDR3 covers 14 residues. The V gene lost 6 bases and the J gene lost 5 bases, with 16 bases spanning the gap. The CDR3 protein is CASRGGGSGYGYTF. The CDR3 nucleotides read TGTGCCAGCAGGGGCGGGGGGTCTGGATATGGCTACACCTTC. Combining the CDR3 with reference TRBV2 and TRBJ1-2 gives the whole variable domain EPEVTQTPSHQVTQMGQEVILRCVPISNHLYFYWYRQILGQKVEFLVSFYNNEISEKSEIFDDQFSVERPDGSNFTLKIRSTKLEDSAMYFCASRGGGSGYGYTFGSGTRLTVV.

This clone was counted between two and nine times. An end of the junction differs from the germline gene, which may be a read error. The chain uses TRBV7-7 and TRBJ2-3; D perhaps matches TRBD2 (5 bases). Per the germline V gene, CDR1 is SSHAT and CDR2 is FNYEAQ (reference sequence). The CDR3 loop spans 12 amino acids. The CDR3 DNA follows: TGTGCTAGCAGCGCGGAGACGGGGACGCAGTATTTT. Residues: CASSAETGTQYF. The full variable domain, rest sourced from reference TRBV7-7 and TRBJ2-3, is GAGVSQSPRYKVTKRGQDVTLRCDPISSHATLYWYQQALGQGPEFLTYFNYEAQPDKSGLPSDRFSAERPEGSISTLTIQRTEQRDSAMYRCASSAETGTQYFGPGTRLTVL.

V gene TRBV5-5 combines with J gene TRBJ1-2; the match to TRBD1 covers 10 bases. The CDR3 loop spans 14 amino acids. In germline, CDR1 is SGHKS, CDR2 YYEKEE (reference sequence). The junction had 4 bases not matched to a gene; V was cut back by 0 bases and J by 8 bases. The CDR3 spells CASSLGTGGTGYTF. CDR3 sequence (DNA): TGTGCCAGCAGCTTGGGGACAGGGGGGACCGGCTACACCTTC.

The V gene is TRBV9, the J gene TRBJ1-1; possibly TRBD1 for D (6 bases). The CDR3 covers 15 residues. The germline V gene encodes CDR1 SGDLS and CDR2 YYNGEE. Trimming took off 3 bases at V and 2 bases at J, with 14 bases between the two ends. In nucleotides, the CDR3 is TGTGCCAGCAGCGATAGGGGGAACCGTAACACTGAAGCTTTCTTT. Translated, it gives CASSDRGNRNTEAFF.

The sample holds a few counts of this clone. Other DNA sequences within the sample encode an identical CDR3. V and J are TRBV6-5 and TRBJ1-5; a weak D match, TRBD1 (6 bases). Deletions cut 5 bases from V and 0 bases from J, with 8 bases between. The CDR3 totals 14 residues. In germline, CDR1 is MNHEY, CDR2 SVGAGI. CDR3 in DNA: TGTGCCAGCAGTCGGGACACTAGCAATCAGCCCCAGCATTTT. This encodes CASSRDTSNQPQHF.

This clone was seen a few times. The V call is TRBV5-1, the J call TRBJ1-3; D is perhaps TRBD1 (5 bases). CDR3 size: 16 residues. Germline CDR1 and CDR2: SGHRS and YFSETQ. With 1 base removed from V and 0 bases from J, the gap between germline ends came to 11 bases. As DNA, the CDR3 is TGCGCCAGCAGCTTGAGACAGAAGAGCTCTGGAAACACCATATATTTT. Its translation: CASSLRQKSSGNTIYF.

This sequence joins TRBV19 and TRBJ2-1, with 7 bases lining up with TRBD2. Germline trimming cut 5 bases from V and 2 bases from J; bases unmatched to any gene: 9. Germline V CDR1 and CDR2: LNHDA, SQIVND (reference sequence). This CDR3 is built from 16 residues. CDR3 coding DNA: TGTGCCAGTAGTGGGATTCTAGCGGCCCCCTACAATGAGCAGTTCTTC. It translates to CASSGILAAPYNEQFF.

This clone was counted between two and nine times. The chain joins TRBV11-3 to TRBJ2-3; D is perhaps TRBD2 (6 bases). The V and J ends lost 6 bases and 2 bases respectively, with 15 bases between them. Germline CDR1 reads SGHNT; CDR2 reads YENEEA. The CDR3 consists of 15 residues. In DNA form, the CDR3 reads TGTGCCAGCAGTTCGGGACTTCCACTCACAGATACGCAGTATTTT. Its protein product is CASSSGLPLTDTQYF.

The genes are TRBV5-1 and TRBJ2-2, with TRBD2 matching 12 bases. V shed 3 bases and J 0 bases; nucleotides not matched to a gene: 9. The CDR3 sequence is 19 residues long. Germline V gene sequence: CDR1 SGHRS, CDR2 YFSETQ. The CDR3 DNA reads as TGCGCCAGCAGCTCCGGACGGGGACTAGCGGGCGCGAACACCGGGGAGCTGTTTTTT. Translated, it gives CASSSGRGLAGANTGELFF. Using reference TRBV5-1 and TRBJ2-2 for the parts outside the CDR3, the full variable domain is KAGVTQTPRYLIKTRGQQVTLSCSPISGHRSVSWYQQTPGQGLQFLFEYFSETQRNKGNFPGRFSGRQFSNSRSEMNVSTLELGDSALYLCASSSGRGLAGANTGELFFGEGSRLTVL.

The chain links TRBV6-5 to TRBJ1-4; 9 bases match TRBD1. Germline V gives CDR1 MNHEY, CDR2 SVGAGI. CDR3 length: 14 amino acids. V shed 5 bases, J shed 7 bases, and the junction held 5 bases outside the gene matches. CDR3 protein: CASSGQGISEKLFF. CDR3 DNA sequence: TGTGCCAGCAGTGGACAGGGGATAAGTGAAAAACTGTTTTTT.

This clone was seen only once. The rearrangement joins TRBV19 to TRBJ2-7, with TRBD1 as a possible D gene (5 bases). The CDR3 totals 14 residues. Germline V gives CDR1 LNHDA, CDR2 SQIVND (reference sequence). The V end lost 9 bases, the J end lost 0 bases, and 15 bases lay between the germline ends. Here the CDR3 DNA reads TGTGCCAGCAAAGACAGCAGATTCTCCTACGAGCAGTACTTC. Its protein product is CASKDSRFSYEQYF.

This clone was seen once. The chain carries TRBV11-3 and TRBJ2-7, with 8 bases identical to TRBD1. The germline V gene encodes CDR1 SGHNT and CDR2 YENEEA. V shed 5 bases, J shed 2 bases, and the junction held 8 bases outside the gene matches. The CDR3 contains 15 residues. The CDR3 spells CASSPPGQGTYEQYF. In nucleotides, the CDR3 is TGTGCCAGCAGCCCACCCGGACAGGGAACCTACGAGCAGTACTTC.

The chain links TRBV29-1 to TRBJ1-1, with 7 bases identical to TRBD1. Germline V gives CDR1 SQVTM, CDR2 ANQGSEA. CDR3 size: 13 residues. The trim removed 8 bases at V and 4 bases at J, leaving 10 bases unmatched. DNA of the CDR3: TGCAGCATACTAGACAGGGCGTCCACTGAAGCTTTCTTT. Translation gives CSILDRASTEAFF.

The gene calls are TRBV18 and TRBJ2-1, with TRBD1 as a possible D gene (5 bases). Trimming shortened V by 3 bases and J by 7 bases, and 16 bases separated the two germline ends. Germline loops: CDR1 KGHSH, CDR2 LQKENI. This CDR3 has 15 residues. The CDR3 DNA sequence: TGTGCCAGCTCACCGCAGGGTAGGGCTCTTAATGAGCAGTTCTTC. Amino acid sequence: CASSPQGRALNEQFF.

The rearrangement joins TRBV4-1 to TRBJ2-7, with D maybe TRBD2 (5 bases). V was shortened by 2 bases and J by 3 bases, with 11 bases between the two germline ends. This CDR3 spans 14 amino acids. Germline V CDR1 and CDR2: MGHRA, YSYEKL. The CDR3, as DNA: TGCGCCAGCAGCCAAACCGGGCGGGTCTACGAGCAGTACTTC. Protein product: CASSQTGRVYEQYF.

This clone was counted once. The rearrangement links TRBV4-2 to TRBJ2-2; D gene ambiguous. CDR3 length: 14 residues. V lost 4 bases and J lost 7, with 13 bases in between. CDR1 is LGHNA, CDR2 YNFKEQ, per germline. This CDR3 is CASSPPRSGGELFF. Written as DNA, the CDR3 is TGTGCCAGCAGCCCTCCCCGCTCAGGCGGGGAGCTGTTTTTT.

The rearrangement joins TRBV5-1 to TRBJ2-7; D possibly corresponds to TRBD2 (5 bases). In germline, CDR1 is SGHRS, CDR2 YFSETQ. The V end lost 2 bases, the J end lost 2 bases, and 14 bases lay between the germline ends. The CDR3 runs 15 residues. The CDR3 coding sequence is TGCGCCAGCAGCTTTGGGTCGGGGTATACCTACGAGCAGTACTTC. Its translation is CASSFGSGYTYEQYF.

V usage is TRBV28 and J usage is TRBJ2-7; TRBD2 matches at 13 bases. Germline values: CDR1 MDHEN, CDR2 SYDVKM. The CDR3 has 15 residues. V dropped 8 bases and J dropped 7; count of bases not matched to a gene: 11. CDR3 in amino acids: CASRGTSGMGREQYF. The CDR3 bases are TGTGCCAGCCGGGGGACTAGCGGGATGGGTAGAGAGCAGTACTTC.